A single sample gave rise to the 28 T cell receptor beta chains below, sequenced in a study of response to subunit inactivated influenza vaccine. Using its own MiXCR run on the RT-PCR reads, TCRdb lists one record per CDR3 protein. The data contain around 750,000 distinct CDR3 sequences, approximately 21% of them singletons. Specimen: PBMCs from blood, collected about 5 days after vaccination. The receptors shown here come from a man aged 50-59 years who received an inactivated influenza vaccine.

The chain links TRBV27 to TRBJ2-1; tentative D call: TRBD2 (6 bases). Trimming took 11 bases from V and 10 from J, leaving 15 bases between them. Germline CDR1 reads MNHEY; CDR2 reads SMNVEV (reference sequence). This CDR3 is built from 11 residues. The CDR3 loop is CAVSGVREQFF. The CDR3 DNA follows: TGTGCCGTTTCGGGAGTGCGGGAGCAGTTCTTC.

This clonotype showed up many times. The gene calls are TRBV2 and TRBJ2-1; D possibly corresponds to TRBD2 (5 bases). Germline V lookup: CDR1 SNHLY, CDR2 FYNNEI. This CDR3 contains 15 residues. V dropped 7 bases and J dropped 0 bases, with 13 bases sitting between them. The CDR3: CASTTTGSSYNEQFF. CDR3 sequence (DNA): TGTGCCAGCACCACGACTGGGAGCTCCTACAATGAGCAGTTCTTC.

This chain connects TRBV18 to TRBJ2-1; possibly TRBD1 or TRBD2 for D (5 bases each). The CDR3 contains 17 residues. V lost 1 base and J 5 bases, leaving 18 bases between the germline ends. Germline values: CDR1 KGHSH, CDR2 LQKENI. CDR3 amino acids: CASSPLEALGAHNEQFF. The CDR3 nucleotides are TGTGCCAGCTCACCACTTGAGGCACTCGGGGCCCACAATGAGCAGTTCTTC.

This clonotype has more than one count but fewer than ten. The chain combines TRBV6-5 with TRBJ2-7, with D maybe TRBD1 (6 bases). The V gene lost 0 bases and the J gene lost 5 bases, with 11 bases spanning the gap. This CDR3 has 14 amino acids. Germline CDR1 MNHEY, CDR2 SVGAGI. The CDR3 loop reads CASSYSTRGNEQYF. For the CDR3, the DNA is TGTGCCAGCAGTTACTCCACCAGGGGCAACGAGCAGTACTTC.

A few counts support this clonotype. This chain links TRBV7-2 with TRBJ1-2; 8 bases line up with TRBD1. This CDR3 contains 14 residues. V shed 5 bases and J 7 bases; nucleotides not matched to a gene: 9. Germline lookup yields CDR1 SGHTA and CDR2 FQGNSA. CDR3 bases: TGTGCCAGCAGCCCGAGGCCGGACAGGGTTGGCTACACCTTC. The encoded protein is CASSPRPDRVGYTF.

This clonotype has only a few counts. The chain recombines TRBV5-1 with TRBJ2-1; 8 bases map to TRBD2. This CDR3 has 18 amino acids. Trimming removed 4 bases from V and 0 bases from J; junction bases left unmatched: 12. Germline V gene lookup returns CDR1 SGHRS and CDR2 YFSETQ. The chain's CDR3 is CASSTSTPGGSSYNEQFF. The CDR3 DNA is TGCGCCAGCAGCACCTCAACCCCGGGGGGGAGCTCCTACAATGAGCAGTTCTTC.

This clonotype was counted between two and nine times. This rearrangement joins TRBV10-3 to TRBJ2-7, with TRBD2 matching 8 bases. Germline lookup yields CDR1 ENHRY and CDR2 SYGVKD. This CDR3 spans 13 amino acids. V trimming: 5 bases; J trimming: 4 bases; junction bases outside the gene matches: 4. This chain's CDR3 is CAISSSGSYEQYF. CDR3 bases: TGTGCCATCAGTTCGAGCGGGAGTTACGAGCAGTACTTC.

The sample holds a few counts of this clonotype. The chain uses TRBV9 and TRBJ2-3; tentatively, D is TRBD2 (6 bases). The V and J ends lost 7 bases and 2 bases respectively, with 14 bases between them. The CDR3 is 14 amino acids. CDR1 SGDLS and CDR2 YYNGEE come from the germline V gene. Written as DNA, the CDR3 is TGTGCCAGCGGAGCGGGTAGGGTCACAGATACGCAGTATTTT. It yields the protein CASGAGRVTDTQYF.

There are a few counts of this clonotype. The chain employs TRBV25-1 and TRBJ2-7, with TRBD2 identical over 7 bases. V lost 0 bases and J lost 7; bases outside the gene matches: 3. Germline CDR1 and CDR2: MGHDK and SYGVNS. CDR3 length equals 13 residues. CDR3 protein: CASSEYPGREQYF. The DNA of the CDR3 is TGTGCCAGCAGTGAATACCCCGGGAGGGAGCAGTACTTC.

The V gene is TRBV20-1, the J gene TRBJ2-1; 8 positions match TRBD2. The trim removed 6 bases at V and 4 bases at J, leaving 8 bases unmatched. This CDR3 contains 14 residues. Germline-derived CDR1 and CDR2 are DFQATT and SNEGSKA (reference sequence). CDR3 protein: CSATGQREYNEQFF. For the CDR3, the DNA is TGCAGTGCAACAGGGCAGCGGGAGTACAATGAGCAGTTCTTC.

The V gene is TRBV12-3 or TRBV12-4, the J gene TRBJ2-2, with a tentative D call TRBD1 (6 bases). The CDR3 has 14 residues. V was trimmed by 6 bases and J by 7 bases, leaving 15 bases between them. CDR3 sequence (DNA): TGTGCCAGCAGCCCCAACAGGGAAGGCGGGGAGCTGTTTTTT. Its protein product is CASSPNREGGELFF.

In this sample, this clonotype turned up many times. J is TRBJ2-7 and V is TRBV27, with 12 bases identical to TRBD2. Looked up from germline, CDR1 is MNHEY and CDR2 is SMNVEV (reference sequence). CDR3 size: 14 residues. V was pared by 5 bases and J by 4 bases, with 3 bases of the junction left unmatched. CDR3 amino acids: CASSPTSGSYEQYF. The CDR3 DNA reads TGTGCCAGCAGTCCGACTAGCGGGAGTTACGAGCAGTACTTC.

The V call is TRBV7-2, the J call TRBJ2-1; possibly TRBD1 for D (6 bases). Germline-derived CDR1 and CDR2 are SGHTA and FQGNSA. The V and J ends lost 5 bases and 5 bases respectively, with 13 bases between them. This CDR3 contains 14 residues. The CDR3 sequence: CASSPWTANNEQFF. As DNA, the CDR3 is TGTGCCAGCAGCCCCTGGACAGCCAACAATGAGCAGTTCTTC.

The chain has TRBV6-5 and TRBJ2-7, with TRBD2 identical over 8 bases. Germline V CDR1 and CDR2: MNHEY, SVGAGI. The CDR3 is 16 residues long. J lost 3 bases, V lost 1 base, and 8 bases had no gene match. The CDR3 spells CASSYWGAGVSYEQYF. The DNA of the CDR3 is TGTGCCAGCAGTTACTGGGGAGCGGGAGTCAGCTACGAGCAGTACTTC.

This rearrangement joins TRBV2 to TRBJ2-1; 15 bases are shared with TRBD2. V was pared by 5 bases and J by 9 bases, with 5 bases of the junction left unmatched. Germline CDR1 and CDR2: SNHLY and FYNNEI. CDR3 size: 15 residues. CDR3 DNA: TGTGCCAGCAGTCGGACTAGCGGGAGGGCCGGTGAGCAGTTCTTC. Translated: CASSRTSGRAGEQFF.

The V call is TRBV7-2, the J call TRBJ2-2; D is unclear. This CDR3 has 15 residues. Germline loops: CDR1 SGHTA, CDR2 FQGNSA. Trimming removed 2 bases from V and 6 bases from J, with 13 bases in between. The CDR3: CASSLIAVQAGELFF. The CDR3 nucleotides read TGTGCCAGCAGCTTAATCGCAGTTCAGGCCGGGGAGCTGTTTTTT.

This clonotype came up a few times. The rearrangement links TRBV7-6 to TRBJ2-7, with D perhaps matching TRBD1 (5 bases). CDR3 length: 15 residues. The germline V gene has CDR1 SGHVS and CDR2 FNYEAQ. V was pared by 0 bases and J by 4 bases, with 13 bases between. The CDR3 DNA is TGTGCCAGCAGCTTAGCGTTTGGGGCCGGGTACGAGCAGTACTTC. Amino acid sequence: CASSLAFGAGYEQYF.

This chain links TRBV20-1 with TRBJ2-7; no clear D. Trimming took 0 bases from V and 4 from J, leaving 19 bases between them. The CDR3 has 16 amino acids. Germline V gives CDR1 DFQATT, CDR2 SNEGSKA (reference sequence). DNA for the CDR3: TGCAGTGCTAGAGATAGTGGAAGGAACGGTGGATACGAGCAGTACTTC. Residues: CSARDSGRNGGYEQYF.

The chain couples TRBV18 to TRBJ2-1, with no clear D. The germline gives CDR1 KGHSH, CDR2 LQKENI. V was cut by 1 base and J by 10 bases, with 8 bases left in between. This CDR3 comprises 12 residues. The chain's CDR3 is CASSPRDSEQFF. CDR3 coding DNA: TGTGCCAGCTCACCACGAGATTCGGAGCAGTTCTTC.

There are a few counts of this clonotype. V is TRBV4-2 and J is TRBJ2-2, with D perhaps matching TRBD1 (5 bases). V gave up 0 bases and J gave up 3 bases, with 14 bases separating them. CDR1 LGHNA and CDR2 YNFKEQ come from the germline V gene. The CDR3 runs to 17 residues. Here the CDR3 reads CASSQDAQGRDTGELFF. CDR3 in DNA: TGTGCCAGCAGCCAAGATGCGCAGGGTAGGGACACCGGGGAGCTGTTTTTT.

This chain joins TRBV10-3 and TRBJ1-5; 7 positions match TRBD1. The V gene's germline CDR1 is ENHRY and CDR2 SYGVKD. The CDR3 length is 17 residues. The V gene end was trimmed by 0 bases and the J gene end by 4 bases; junction bases not matched to a gene: 9. The CDR3 region is CAISESVGQGVNQPQHF. In DNA form, the CDR3 reads TGTGCCATCAGTGAGTCCGTAGGGCAGGGGGTGAATCAGCCCCAGCATTTT.

CDR3 coding DNA: TGTGCCAGCAGCCGAGTACAGGGGGAGGCCACTGAAGCTTTCTTT. Encoded protein: CASSRVQGEATEAFF. The chain employs TRBV13 and TRBJ1-1, with 8 bases matching TRBD1. From germline, CDR1 is PRHDT and CDR2 FYEKMQ (reference sequence). This CDR3 region has 15 residues. V was clipped by 5 bases and J by 4 bases; unmatched bases: 9.

The gene calls are TRBV30 and TRBJ2-1; tentatively, D is TRBD2 (5 bases). The CDR3 is made up of 12 amino acids. V was cut by 8 bases and J by 4 bases, with 12 bases left in between. Germline V gene data show CDR1 as GTSNPN and CDR2 as SVGIG (reference sequence). In DNA, the CDR3 is TGTGCCCGTGGACTCAGTTACAATGAGCAGTTCTTC. Residues: CARGLSYNEQFF.

This clonotype was detected a few times. The chain's CDR3 is CASSSWDRENEQFF. CDR3 nucleotides: TGTGCCAGCAGCTCCTGGGACCGAGAAAATGAGCAGTTCTTC. The V and J genes are TRBV5-6 and TRBJ2-1; either TRBD1 or TRBD2 may supply D (5 bases each). V lost 3 bases to trimming and J lost 7 bases, with 14 bases between them. The CDR3 totals 14 residues. In germline, CDR1 is SGHDT, CDR2 YYEEEE.

The chain is built from TRBV4-1 and TRBJ1-4, with TRBD1 matching 7 bases. The CDR3 sequence is 15 residues long. J gave up 4 bases and V 1 base, and 3 bases lay outside the gene matches. Looked up from germline, CDR1 is MGHRA and CDR2 is YSYEKL. CDR3 in DNA: TGCGCCAGCAGCCAAGTCAGGGGGTTTAATGAAAAACTGTTTTTT. Protein product: CASSQVRGFNEKLFF.

The gene calls are TRBV10-3 and TRBJ1-1; possibly TRBD1 for D (5 bases). This CDR3 is 12 amino acids long. Germline values: CDR1 ENHRY, CDR2 SYGVKD. Trimming removed 0 bases at V and 8 bases at J, with 7 bases between. CDR3 nucleotide sequence: TGTGCCATCAGTGAGTCAAGGGGCGAAGCTTTCTTT. Encoded protein: CAISESRGEAFF.

This clonotype was found a few times. The chain is built from TRBV24-1 and TRBJ2-5, with a weak D call TRBD1 (5 bases). Germline assignment: CDR1 KGHDR and CDR2 SFDVKD. The CDR3 is 14 amino acids. With 1 base removed from V and 2 bases from J, the gap between germline ends came to 7 bases. Written as DNA, the CDR3 is TGTGCCACCAGTGATTTTCAGGGACAAGAGACCCAGTACTTC. This sequence encodes CATSDFQGQETQYF.

This clonotype has more than one count but fewer than ten. V gene TRBV7-9 combines with J gene TRBJ2-2; perhaps TRBD1 as D (6 bases). In germline, CDR1 is SEHNR, CDR2 FQNEAQ (reference sequence). This CDR3 has 14 amino acids. V shed 5 bases and J shed 3 bases, with 10 bases lying between them. CDR3 region: CASSSTGHTGELFF. CDR3 in DNA: TGTGCCAGCAGCAGTACAGGGCACACCGGGGAGCTGTTTTTT.